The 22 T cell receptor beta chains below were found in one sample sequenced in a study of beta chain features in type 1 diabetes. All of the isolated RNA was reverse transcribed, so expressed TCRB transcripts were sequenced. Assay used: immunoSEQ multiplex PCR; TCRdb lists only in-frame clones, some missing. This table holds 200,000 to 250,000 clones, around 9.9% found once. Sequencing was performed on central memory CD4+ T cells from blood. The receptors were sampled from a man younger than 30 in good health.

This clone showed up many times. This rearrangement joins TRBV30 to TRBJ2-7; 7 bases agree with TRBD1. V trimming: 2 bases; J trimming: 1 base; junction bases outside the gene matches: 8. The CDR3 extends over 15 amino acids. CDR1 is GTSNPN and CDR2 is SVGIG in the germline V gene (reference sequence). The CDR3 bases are TGTGCCTGGAGTTTAAAGCAGGGGGAATCCTACGAGCAGTACTTC. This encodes CAWSLKQGESYEQYF.

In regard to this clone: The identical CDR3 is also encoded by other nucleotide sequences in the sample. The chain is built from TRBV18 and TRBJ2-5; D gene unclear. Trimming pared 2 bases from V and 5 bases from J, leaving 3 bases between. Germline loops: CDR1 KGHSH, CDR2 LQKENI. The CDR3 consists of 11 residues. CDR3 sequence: CASSPGETQYF. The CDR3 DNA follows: TGTGCCAGCTCACCAGGGGAGACCCAGTACTTC.

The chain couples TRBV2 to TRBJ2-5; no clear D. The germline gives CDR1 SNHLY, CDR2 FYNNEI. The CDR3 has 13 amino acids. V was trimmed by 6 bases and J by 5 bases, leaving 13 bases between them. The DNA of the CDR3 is TGTGCCAGCAGGTATCAAGGAGAGGAGACCCAGTACTTC. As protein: CASRYQGEETQYF.

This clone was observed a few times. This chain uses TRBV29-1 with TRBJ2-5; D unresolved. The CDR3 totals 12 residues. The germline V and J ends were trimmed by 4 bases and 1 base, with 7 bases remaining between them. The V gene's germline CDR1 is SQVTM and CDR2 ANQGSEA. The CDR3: CSVAAAQETQYF. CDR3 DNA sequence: TGCAGCGTTGCGGCAGCCCAAGAGACCCAGTACTTC.

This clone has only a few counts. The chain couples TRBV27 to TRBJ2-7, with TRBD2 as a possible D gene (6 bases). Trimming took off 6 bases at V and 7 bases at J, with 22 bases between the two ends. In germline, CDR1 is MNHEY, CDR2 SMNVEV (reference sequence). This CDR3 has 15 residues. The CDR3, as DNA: TGTGCCAGCAGCCCCGGGCGGGAACCCGTGCGGGAGCAGTACTTC. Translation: CASSPGREPVREQYF.

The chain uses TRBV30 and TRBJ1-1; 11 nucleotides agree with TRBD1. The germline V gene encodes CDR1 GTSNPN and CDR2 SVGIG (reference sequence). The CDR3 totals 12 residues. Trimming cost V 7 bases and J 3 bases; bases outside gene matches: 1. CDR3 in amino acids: CASGQGDTEAFF. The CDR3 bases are TGTGCCTCGGGACAGGGGGACACTGAAGCTTTCTTT. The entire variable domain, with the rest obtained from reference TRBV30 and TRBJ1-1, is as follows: SQTIHQWPATLVQPVGSPLSLECTVEGTSNPNLYWYRQAAGRGLQLLFYSVGIGQISSEVPQNLSASRPQDRQFILSSKKLLLSDSGFYLCASGQGDTEAFFGQGTRLTVV.

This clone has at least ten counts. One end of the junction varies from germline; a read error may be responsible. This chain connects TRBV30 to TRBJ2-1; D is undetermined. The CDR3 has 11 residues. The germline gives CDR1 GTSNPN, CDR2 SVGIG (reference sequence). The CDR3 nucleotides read TGTGCCTGGAGTCTAACCCCGGCTTTTATCTTC. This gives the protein CAWSLTPAFIF. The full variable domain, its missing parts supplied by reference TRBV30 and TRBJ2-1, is SQTIHQWPATLVQPVGSPLSLECTVEGTSNPNLYWYRQAAGRGLQLLFYSVGIGQISSEVPQNLSASRPQDRQFILSSKKLLLSDSGFYLCAWSLTPAFIFGPGTRLTVL.

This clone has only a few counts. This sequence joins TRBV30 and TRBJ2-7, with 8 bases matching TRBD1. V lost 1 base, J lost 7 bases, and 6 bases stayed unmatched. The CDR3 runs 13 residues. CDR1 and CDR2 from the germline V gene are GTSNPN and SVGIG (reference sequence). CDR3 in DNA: TGTGCCTGGAGTGCACGGACAGGGTTAGAGCAGTACTTC. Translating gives CAWSARTGLEQYF.

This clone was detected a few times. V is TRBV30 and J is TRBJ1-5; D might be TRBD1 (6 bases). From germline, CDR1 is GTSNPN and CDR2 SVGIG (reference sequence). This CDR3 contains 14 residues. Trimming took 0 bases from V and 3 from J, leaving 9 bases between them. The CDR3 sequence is CAWSVRGANQPQHF. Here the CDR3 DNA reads TGTGCCTGGAGTGTCCGGGGGGCCAATCAGCCCCAGCATTTT.

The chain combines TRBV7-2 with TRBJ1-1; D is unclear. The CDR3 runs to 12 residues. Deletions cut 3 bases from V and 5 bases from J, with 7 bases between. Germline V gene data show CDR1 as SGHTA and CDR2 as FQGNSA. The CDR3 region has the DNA TGTGCCAGCAGCTTCGATTGGACTGAAGCTTTCTTT. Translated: CASSFDWTEAFF.

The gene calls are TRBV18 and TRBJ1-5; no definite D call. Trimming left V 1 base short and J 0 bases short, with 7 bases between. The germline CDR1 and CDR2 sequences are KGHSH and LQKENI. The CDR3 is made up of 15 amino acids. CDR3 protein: CASSPREVSNQPQHF. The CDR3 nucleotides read TGTGCCAGCTCACCACGCGAAGTTAGCAATCAGCCCCAGCATTTT.

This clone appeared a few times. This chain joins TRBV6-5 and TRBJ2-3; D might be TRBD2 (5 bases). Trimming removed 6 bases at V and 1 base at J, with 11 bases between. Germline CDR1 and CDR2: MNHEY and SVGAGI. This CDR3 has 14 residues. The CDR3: CASRPSGGTDTQYF. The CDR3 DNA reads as TGTGCCAGCAGACCCAGCGGAGGCACAGATACGCAGTATTTT.

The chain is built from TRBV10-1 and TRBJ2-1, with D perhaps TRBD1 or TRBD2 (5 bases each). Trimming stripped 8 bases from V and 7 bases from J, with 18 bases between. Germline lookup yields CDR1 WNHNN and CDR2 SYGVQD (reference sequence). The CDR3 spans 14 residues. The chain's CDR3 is CASSPGDGLNEQFF. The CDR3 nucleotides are TGCGCCAGCTCACCCGGGGACGGTCTGAATGAGCAGTTCTTC.

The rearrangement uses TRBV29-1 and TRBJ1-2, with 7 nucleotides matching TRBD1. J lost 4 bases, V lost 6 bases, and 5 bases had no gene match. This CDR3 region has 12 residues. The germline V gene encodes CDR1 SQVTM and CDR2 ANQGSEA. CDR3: CSVGTASYGYTF. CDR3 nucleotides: TGCAGCGTCGGGACAGCGAGCTATGGCTACACCTTC. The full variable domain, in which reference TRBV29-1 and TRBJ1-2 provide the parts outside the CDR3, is SAVISQKPSRDICQRGTSLTIQCQVDSQVTMMFWYRQQPGQSLTLIATANQGSEATYESGFVIDKFPISRPNLTFSTLTVSNMSPEDSSIYLCSVGTASYGYTFGSGTRLTVV.

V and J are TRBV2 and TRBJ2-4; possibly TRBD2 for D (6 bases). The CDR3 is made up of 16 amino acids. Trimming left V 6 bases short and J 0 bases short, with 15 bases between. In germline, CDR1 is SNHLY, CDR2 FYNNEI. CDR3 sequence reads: CASRRRLELAKNIQYF. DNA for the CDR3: TGTGCCAGCAGGCGACGACTAGAACTAGCCAAAAACATTCAGTACTTC.

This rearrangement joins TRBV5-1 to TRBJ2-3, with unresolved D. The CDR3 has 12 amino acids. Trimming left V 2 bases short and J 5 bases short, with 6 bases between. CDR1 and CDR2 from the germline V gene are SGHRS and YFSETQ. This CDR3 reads CASSLNRDTQYF. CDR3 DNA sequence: TGCGCCAGCAGCTTAAACAGAGATACGCAGTATTTT.

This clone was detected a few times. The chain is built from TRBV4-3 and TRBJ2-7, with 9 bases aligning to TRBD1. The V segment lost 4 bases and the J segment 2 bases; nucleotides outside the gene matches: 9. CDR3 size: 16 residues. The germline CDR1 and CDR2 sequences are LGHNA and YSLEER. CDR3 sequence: CASSREWTGVPYEQYF. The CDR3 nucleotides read TGCGCCAGCAGCCGAGAATGGACAGGGGTTCCCTACGAGCAGTACTTC.

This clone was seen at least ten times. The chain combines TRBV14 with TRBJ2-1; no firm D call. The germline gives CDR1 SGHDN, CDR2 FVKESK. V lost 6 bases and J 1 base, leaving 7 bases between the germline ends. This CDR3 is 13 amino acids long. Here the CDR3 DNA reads TGTGCCAGCAGTCGGAGTTCCTACAATGAGCAGTTCTTC. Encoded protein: CASSRSSYNEQFF.

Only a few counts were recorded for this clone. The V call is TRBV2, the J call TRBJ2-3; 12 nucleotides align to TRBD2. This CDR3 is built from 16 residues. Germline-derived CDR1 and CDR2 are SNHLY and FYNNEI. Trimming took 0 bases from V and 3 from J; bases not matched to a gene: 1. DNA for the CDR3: TGTGCCAGCAGTGAAGCGCTAGCGGGAGGGACAGATACGCAGTATTTT. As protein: CASSEALAGGTDTQYF.

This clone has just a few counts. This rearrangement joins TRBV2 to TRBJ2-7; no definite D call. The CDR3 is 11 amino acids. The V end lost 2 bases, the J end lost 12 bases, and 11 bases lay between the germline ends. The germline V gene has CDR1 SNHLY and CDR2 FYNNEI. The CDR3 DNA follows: TGTGCCAGCAGTGAAATGGGCGTTCTGTACTTC. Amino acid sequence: CASSEMGVLYF.

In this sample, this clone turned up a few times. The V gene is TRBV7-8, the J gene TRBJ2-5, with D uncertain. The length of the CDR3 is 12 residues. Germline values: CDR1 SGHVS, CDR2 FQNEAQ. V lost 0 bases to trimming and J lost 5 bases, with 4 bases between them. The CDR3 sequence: CASSLAKETQYF. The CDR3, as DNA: TGTGCCAGCAGCTTAGCGAAGGAGACCCAGTACTTC.

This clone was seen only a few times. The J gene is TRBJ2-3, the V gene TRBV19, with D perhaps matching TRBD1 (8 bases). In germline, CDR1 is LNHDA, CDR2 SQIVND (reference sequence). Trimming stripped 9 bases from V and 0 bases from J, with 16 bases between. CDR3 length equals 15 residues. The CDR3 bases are TGTGCCAGCGGGGGGACAGGAGCTAGCACAGATACGCAGTATTTT. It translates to CASGGTGASTDTQYF.